This TCR beta chain was sequenced for a study of T-cell reconstitution after alpha-beta-depleted transplantation in children. Study-wide results and limits: As was reported, about two months after transplant, alpha-beta T cells came from several hundred expanded graft clones. One year after transplant, T-cell counts and diversity came mostly from newly produced T cells. Some patients showed high day-60 TCRbeta diversity, which derived from surviving recipient T cells and thymic progenitors.

Ten or more counts support this clonotype. The antigen is not known. Molecular barcoding with unique molecular identifiers was used for the TCRbeta library. TCRdb itself ran the PCR reads through MiXCR, one entry per CDR3 protein. This sample has about 490,000 distinct CDR3 sequences, with about 10% found just once. Germline V gene data show CDR1 as DFQATT and CDR2 as SNEGSKA (reference sequence). CDR3 length: 13 amino acids. V was shortened by 6 bases and J by 0 bases, with 10 bases between the two germline ends. The rearrangement uses TRBV20-1 and TRBJ2-3, with D unclear. This receptor was obtained from a child aged 2 to 10 with inherited bone marrow failure, due to receive a stem cell transplant. The sample consisted of PBMCs, taken before TCRalphabeta/CD19-depleted stem cell transplant. CDR3: CSAVELSTDTQYF. The CDR3 nucleotides are TGCAGTGCCGTCGAGCTCAGCACAGATACGCAGTATTTT.